These 16 T cell receptor beta chains came from one sample sequenced in a study of cytomegalovirus exposure and HLA in healthy donors. In the PCR, 60 Vbeta and 13 Jbeta primers were used. Only in-frame clones appear in the TCRdb table, and some are missing; sequencing was by immunoSEQ multiplex PCR. The top ten clones hold almost 4% of a sample with 250,000 to 350,000 clones, roughly 89% of them seen once. The sample taken for sequencing was PBMCs. Receptors were obtained from a man aged 35 to 55 in good health and CMV-seropositive.

The V call is TRBV2, the J call TRBJ2-2, with TRBD2 identical over 9 bases. With V trimmed by 2 bases and J by 7 bases, 8 bases remained unmatched. CDR3 size: 16 residues. Germline V gene sequence: CDR1 SNHLY, CDR2 FYNNEI. The CDR3 protein is CASSERGRAGGGELFF. CDR3 in DNA: TGTGCCAGCAGTGAACGCGGGAGGGCCGGTGGCGGGGAGCTGTTTTTT.

The chain is built from TRBV28 and TRBJ1-2, with D unresolved. CDR3 size: 15 residues. Looked up from germline, CDR1 is MDHEN and CDR2 is SYDVKM. V was clipped by 1 base and J by 3 bases, with 12 bases between them. The CDR3 here is CASSLSAGSHYGYTF. The CDR3, as DNA: TGTGCCAGCAGTTTATCGGCAGGTTCCCACTATGGCTACACCTTC.

The chain recombines TRBV4-3 with TRBJ1-1; perhaps TRBD1 as D (5 bases). Germline V CDR1 and CDR2: LGHNA, YSLEER. With 4 bases removed from V and 0 bases from J, the gap between germline ends came to 12 bases. CDR3 size: 15 residues. CDR3 loop: CASSPAGYVNTEAFF. The CDR3 DNA sequence: TGCGCCAGCAGCCCCGCAGGGTATGTGAACACTGAAGCTTTCTTT.

The chain employs TRBV27 and TRBJ2-5, with 10 bases fitting TRBD2. V was pared by 4 bases and J by 1 base, with 9 bases of the junction left unmatched. The germline V gene has CDR1 MNHEY and CDR2 SMNVEV (reference sequence). The CDR3 is made up of 17 amino acids. The CDR3 loop is CASSSPSSGGAQETQYF. CDR3 coding DNA: TGTGCCAGCAGTTCACCTTCTAGCGGGGGCGCCCAAGAGACCCAGTACTTC.

The chain combines TRBV9 with TRBJ1-1; tentatively, D is TRBD1 (5 bases). Germline CDR1 and CDR2: SGDLS and YYNGEE. Trimming took 0 bases from V and 5 from J, leaving 11 bases between them. This CDR3 contains 14 residues. The CDR3 DNA is TGTGCCAGCAGCGTAGTCTCCAAGGGGACTGAAGCTTTCTTT. Its protein product is CASSVVSKGTEAFF.

The rearrangement joins TRBV28 to TRBJ2-7; TRBD2 might be the D (7 bases). Germline CDR1 MDHEN, CDR2 SYDVKM. V lost 5 bases, J lost 6 bases, and 20 bases lay in between. The CDR3 sequence is 15 residues long. This CDR3 is CASSREGQGHGEQYF. CDR3 DNA sequence: TGTGCCAGCAGTAGGGAGGGGCAGGGGCACGGCGAGCAGTACTTC.

The chain is built from TRBV19 and TRBJ2-1; maybe TRBD1 (6 bases). Per germline, CDR1 LNHDA and CDR2 SQIVND (reference sequence). The V gene lost 3 bases and the J gene lost 3 bases, with 9 bases spanning the gap. This CDR3 has 14 residues. CDR3 region: CASSIRDNYNEQFF. CDR3 coding DNA: TGTGCCAGTAGTATCCGGGACAACTACAATGAGCAGTTCTTC. Using reference TRBV19 and TRBJ2-1 for the parts outside the CDR3, the full variable domain is DGGITQSPKYLFRKEGQNVTLSCEQNLNHDAMYWYRQDPGQGLRLIYYSQIVNDFQKGDIAEGYSVSREKKESFPLTVTSAQKNPTAFYLCASSIRDNYNEQFFGPGTRLTVL.

The chain combines TRBV7-9 with TRBJ2-5; D is unclear. The CDR3 covers 16 residues. V was clipped by 1 base and J by 0 bases, with 12 bases between them. The germline gives CDR1 SEHNR, CDR2 FQNEAQ (reference sequence). CDR3 sequence: CASSLVGKRYQETQYF. The CDR3 DNA is TGTGCCAGCAGCTTAGTTGGCAAGAGGTACCAAGAGACCCAGTACTTC.

The chain recombines TRBV28 with TRBJ1-2; 7 positions match TRBD1. Unmatched junction bases numbered 8, after V lost 5 bases and J lost 2 bases. This CDR3 spans 15 amino acids. The V gene's germline CDR1 is MDHEN and CDR2 SYDVKM. CDR3 residues: CASSPSGTANYGYTF. CDR3 bases: TGTGCCAGCAGTCCTTCCGGGACAGCGAACTATGGCTACACCTTC.

V is TRBV29-1 and J is TRBJ2-5; tentatively, D is TRBD1 (5 bases). The germline V and J ends were trimmed by 4 bases and 0 bases, with 15 bases remaining between them. This CDR3 is built from 15 residues. From germline, CDR1 is SQVTM and CDR2 ANQGSEA. The CDR3 loop is CSVVQGRTYQETQYF. The CDR3 DNA reads TGCAGCGTTGTGCAGGGAAGGACGTACCAAGAGACCCAGTACTTC.

This clone is a singleton in its sample. The rearrangement uses TRBV6-6 and TRBJ2-1; D unresolved. The CDR3 is 13 residues long. The germline V and J ends were trimmed by 6 bases and 8 bases, with 14 bases remaining between them. Per germline, CDR1 MNHNY and CDR2 SVGAGI (reference sequence). CDR3 sequence (DNA): TGTGCCAGCAGCCACCCCAGGTATGATGAGCAGTTCTTC. Its protein is CASSHPRYDEQFF.

CDR3 residues: CASSQNSGNSYEQYF. The CDR3 nucleotides read TGCGCCAGCAGCCAAAATAGCGGAAACTCCTACGAGCAGTACTTC. This chain joins TRBV4-1 and TRBJ2-7, with TRBD2 as a possible D gene (6 bases). Trimming took off 2 bases at V and 0 bases at J, with 11 bases between the two ends. Looked up from germline, CDR1 is MGHRA and CDR2 is YSYEKL. This CDR3 is 15 amino acids long.

The rearrangement links TRBV7-2 to TRBJ2-1; perhaps TRBD2 as D (6 bases). The CDR3 contains 17 residues. The germline V and J ends were trimmed by 5 bases and 0 bases, with 17 bases remaining between them. Germline-derived CDR1 and CDR2 are SGHTA and FQGNSA. CDR3: CASSPLVAATSYNEQFF. The CDR3 DNA is TGTGCCAGCAGCCCCCTCGTAGCGGCGACCTCCTACAATGAGCAGTTCTTC.

This clone was counted a single time. The chain carries TRBV5-1 and TRBJ2-3; 7 positions match TRBD2. This CDR3 has 14 amino acids. Germline-derived CDR1 and CDR2 are SGHRS and YFSETQ. V shed 2 bases, J shed 2 bases, and the junction held 2 bases outside the gene matches. Here the CDR3 reads CASSLAGTTDTQYF. DNA of the CDR3: TGCGCCAGCAGCTTAGCGGGAACCACAGATACGCAGTATTTT.

The chain joins TRBV28 to TRBJ1-5; 7 bases are shared with TRBD1. V lost 5 bases, J lost 4 bases, and 5 bases stayed unmatched. Germline V gives CDR1 MDHEN, CDR2 SYDVKM. This CDR3 spans 14 amino acids. Here the CDR3 DNA reads TGTGCCAGCAGTAAACCCAGGGGGAATCAGCCCCAGCATTTT. Translated, it gives CASSKPRGNQPQHF. Full variable domain (outside the CDR3, taken from reference TRBV28 and TRBJ1-5): DVKVTQSSRYLVKRTGEKVFLECVQDMDHENMFWYRQDPGLGLRLIYFSYDVKMKEKGDIPEGYSVSREKKERFSLILESASTNQTSMYLCASSKPRGNQPQHFGDGTRLSIL.

The rearrangement joins TRBV6-1 to TRBJ1-2; no reliable D call. Germline CDR1 and CDR2: MNHNS and SASEGT. The V end lost 7 bases, the J end lost 0 bases, and 15 bases lay between the germline ends. The CDR3 sequence is 15 residues long. CDR3 sequence (DNA): TGTGCCAGCATCAAGGGTTCGGGAGCTAACTATGGCTACACCTTC. This codes for CASIKGSGANYGYTF.